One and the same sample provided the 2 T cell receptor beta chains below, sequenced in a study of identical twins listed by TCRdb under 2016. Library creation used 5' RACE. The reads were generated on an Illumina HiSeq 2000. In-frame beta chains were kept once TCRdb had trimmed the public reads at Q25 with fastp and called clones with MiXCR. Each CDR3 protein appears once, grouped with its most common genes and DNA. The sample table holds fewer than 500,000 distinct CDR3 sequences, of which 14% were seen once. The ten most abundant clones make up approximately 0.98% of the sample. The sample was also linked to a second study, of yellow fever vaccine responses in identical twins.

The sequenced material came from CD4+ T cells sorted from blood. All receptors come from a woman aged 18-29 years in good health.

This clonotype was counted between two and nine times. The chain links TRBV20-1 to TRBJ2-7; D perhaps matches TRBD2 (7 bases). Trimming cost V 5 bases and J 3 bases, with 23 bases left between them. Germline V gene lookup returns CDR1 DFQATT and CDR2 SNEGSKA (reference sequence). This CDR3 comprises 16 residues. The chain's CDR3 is CSARSGTSPGGYEQYF. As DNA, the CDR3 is TGCAGTGCTCGGAGCGGGACAAGTCCCGGTGGCTACGAGCAGTACTTC.

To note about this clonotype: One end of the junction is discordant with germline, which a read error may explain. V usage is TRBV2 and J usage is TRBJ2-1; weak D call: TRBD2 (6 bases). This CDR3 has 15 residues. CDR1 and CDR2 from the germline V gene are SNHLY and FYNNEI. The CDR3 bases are TGTGCCAGCAGGCTGTCGACCGGGAGTACTACAATGATGCTCTTC. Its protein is CASRLSTGSTTMMLF.